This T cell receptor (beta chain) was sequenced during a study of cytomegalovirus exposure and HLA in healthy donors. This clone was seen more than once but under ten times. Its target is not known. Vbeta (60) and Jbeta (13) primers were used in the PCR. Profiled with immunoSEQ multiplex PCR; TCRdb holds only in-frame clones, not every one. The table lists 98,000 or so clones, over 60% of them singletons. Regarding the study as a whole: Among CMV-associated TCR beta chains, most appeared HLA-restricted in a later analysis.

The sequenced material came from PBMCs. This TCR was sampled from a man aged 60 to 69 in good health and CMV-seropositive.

The CDR3 DNA is TGTGCCAGCAGTTCCAGTATCCAGGGGGAGCTGTTTTTT. Translated, it gives CASSSSIQGELFF. The V call is TRBV6-5, the J call TRBJ2-2, with D unclear. The CDR3 length is 13 residues. V was pared by 4 bases and J by 8 bases, with 11 bases between. Germline CDR1 and CDR2: MNHEY and SVGAGI.